The TCR beta chain under discussion was sequenced for a study of blood T cell repertoires in COVID-19 (TCRdb year 2020). Regarding the complete study: Collaborator samples came from the United States, Italy and Spain and covered acute and convalescent phases of COVID-19. The material from the prospective study consisted of cDNA or gDNA derived from T cells, B-cell-depleted T cells, or PBMCs. Sample metadata almost always included a de-identified subject ID, COVID-19 status, age in years and sex. Subjects who had been exposed to COVID-19, were actively infected with it, or had recovered from it provided the deeply sampled blood TCRbeta repertoires that made up the dataset. Samples came from the ongoing ImmuneRACE study (first 160 participants) plus 1,254 subjects from 6 global collaborators. Where HLA class I and class II types were available, the types were taken from metadata supplied by the sample provider, not from assay-based typing. The repertoires were released in a freely available public database meant as a resource for research on the immune response to SARS-CoV-2.

The immunoSEQ Assay, a bias-controlled multiplex PCR, was used to amplify TCRbeta CDR3 regions from genomic DNA. The authors processed their data as follows. Nucleated cell counts per sample were estimated from amplification of reference gene primers within the assay. Sequence reads were collapsed and filtered to measure the absolute abundance of every unique TCRbeta CDR3 rearrangement. For each sample, productive Simpson clonality was calculated as the square root of Simpson's diversity index over productive rearrangements. The immuneACCESS repertoire file appears here via TCRdb, limited to in-frame rearrangements. These files lack a portion of the clones; in checked studies, under half of the deficit traces to unresolved V genes, and the cause of the others is not known. V, J and clone size were drawn from that table, and D and trimming were deduced from the DNA. The sample yields roughly 200,000 clones; roughly four fifths were counted once. The ten largest clones add up to roughly 7.8% of the sample.

Beyond this particular receptor, the publication reports: Clinical and demographic metadata were provided uncurated, with the amount varying by source and participant.

A note on this clone: Its antigen specificity is not known. No per-base quality is available; no much larger clone lies one base away.

CDR1 and CDR2 are drawn from the germline V gene: SGHRS, YFSETQ. Taken from cysteine to phenylalanine, the CDR3 has 15 residues. Only the CDR3 region is kept as DNA, spanning 45 bases read in frame from base 1. Trimming takes 1 base from V and 4 bases from J, and the germline ends sit 14 bases apart. At one collaborating source in Seattle, patients were enrolled during active infection and were followed longitudinally through the course of disease. Each collaborating institution followed its own protocols to collect whole blood in K2EDTA tubes. For TCRbeta analysis, collaborator samples were shipped as frozen whole blood, as isolated PBMCs, or as DNA extracted from either sample type.

The sample comprised peripheral blood. This receptor chain uses TRBV5-1 and TRBJ1-1, with an unclear D gene assignment. The TCR originated in a woman of 80 years or more with COVID-19, enrolled during active disease. CDR3 loop: CASSLTAASGTEAFF. At the DNA level, the sequence is TGCGCCAGCAGCTTGACGGCCGCCTCGGGCACTGAAGCTTTCTTT.